Listed here are 28 T cell receptor beta chains from one sample, sequenced in a study of CD8+ T cells in alopecia areata. Extracted from the samples, RNA was reverse transcribed into cDNA to serve as the sequencing template. Clones were read by immunoSEQ multiplex PCR, and TCRdb kept only the in-frame ones, dropping some. Of approximately 200,000 clones listed, about 60% were seen once; the top ten hold less than 3.5%. Noted treatment: oral pan-JAK inhibitor, 5-10 mg twice daily. This sample comprised CD4+ T cells sorted from blood, obtained at week 4, from a patient treated with tofacitinib. These receptors all come from a human donor with alopecia areata.

This clone turned up a few times. The chain carries TRBV5-4 and TRBJ2-1; D unclear. V shed 4 bases and J shed 0 bases, with 11 bases lying between them. The CDR3 has 15 amino acids. Germline assignment: CDR1 SGHNT and CDR2 YYREEE (reference sequence). CDR3: CASSARRSSYNEQFF. The CDR3 DNA reads as TGTGCCAGCAGCGCGAGGCGGAGCTCCTACAATGAGCAGTTCTTC.

This clone was recorded a few times. The junction shows a germline mismatch at one end, possibly a read error. The rearrangement links TRBV7-7 to TRBJ2-7; the match to TRBD1 covers 9 bases. The germline gives CDR1 SSHAT, CDR2 FNYEAQ (reference sequence). The CDR3 has 14 amino acids. The chain's CDR3 is CASSRGQGALEQYF. CDR3 nucleotide sequence: TGTGCTAGCAGCCGGGGACAGGGAGCCCTCGAGCAGTACTTC.

Only a few counts were recorded for this clone. The chain joins TRBV29-1 to TRBJ1-2; D is perhaps TRBD1 (6 bases). Trimming stripped 1 base from V and 4 bases from J, with 22 bases between. This CDR3 is built from 17 residues. Germline V gene lookup returns CDR1 SQVTM and CDR2 ANQGSEA. CDR3 loop: CSVEGGATGKPVYGYTF. CDR3 coding DNA: TGCAGCGTTGAAGGAGGGGCGACAGGAAAACCCGTCTATGGCTACACCTTC.

V and J are TRBV5-4 and TRBJ1-5; the match to TRBD1 covers 7 bases. The germline gives CDR1 SGHNT, CDR2 YYREEE (reference sequence). The CDR3 runs 14 residues. The V segment lost 5 bases and the J segment 2 bases; nucleotides outside the gene matches: 4. CDR3 loop: CASSRQGGNQPQHF. CDR3 in DNA: TGTGCCAGCAGTCGACAGGGTGGCAATCAGCCCCAGCATTTT.

V usage is TRBV10-3 and J usage is TRBJ2-1; 12 nucleotides align to TRBD2. Trimming took 3 bases from V and 8 from J; bases not matched to a gene: 8. The CDR3 contains 16 residues. CDR1 and CDR2 (germline): ENHRY, SYGVKD. This CDR3 reads CAISDGPSGGADEQFF. DNA for the CDR3: TGTGCCATCAGTGACGGCCCTAGCGGGGGGGCCGATGAGCAGTTCTTC.

CDR3 loop: CASSLEVGRSTEAFF. The DNA of the CDR3 is TGTGCCAGCAGCTTAGAAGTTGGACGGAGCACTGAAGCTTTCTTT. The rearrangement uses TRBV7-8 and TRBJ1-1; D unresolved. The CDR3 contains 15 residues. In germline, CDR1 is SGHVS, CDR2 FQNEAQ. The V end was cut by 1 base, the J end by 4 bases, with 13 bases between.

This chain connects TRBV7-2 to TRBJ2-7, with D hard to call. Germline CDR1 SGHTA, CDR2 FQGNSA. The CDR3 sequence is 12 residues long. Trimming took 2 bases from V and 1 from J, leaving 3 bases between them. CDR3 residues: CASSLISYEQYF. CDR3 nucleotide sequence: TGTGCCAGCAGCTTAATTTCCTACGAGCAGTACTTC.

This sequence joins TRBV30 and TRBJ1-3; D unclear. Trimming removed 2 bases from V and 0 bases from J, with 11 bases in between. This CDR3 spans 15 amino acids. Germline assignment: CDR1 GTSNPN and CDR2 SVGIG (reference sequence). DNA of the CDR3: TGTGCCTGGAGTTTTCCGGGCTACTCTGGAAACACCATATATTTT. It yields the protein CAWSFPGYSGNTIYF.

The chain has TRBV4-1 and TRBJ1-1; D might be TRBD1 (5 bases). Trimming stripped 4 bases from V and 8 bases from J, with 14 bases between. CDR1 MGHRA and CDR2 YSYEKL come from the germline V gene. This CDR3 has 13 residues. CDR3 residues: CASSRPGGPEAFF. The CDR3 DNA follows: TGCGCCAGCAGCCGCCCGGGGGGACCAGAAGCTTTCTTT.

This clone showed up just once. V gene TRBV23-1 combines with J gene TRBJ2-5; D might be TRBD1 (6 bases). TRBV23-1 falls under the ORF class, with uncertain function. V lost 2 bases and J lost 1, with 11 bases in between. This CDR3 spans 15 amino acids. CDR3 DNA: TGCGCCAGCAGTCAACTATGGACAGCCCAAGAGACCCAGTACTTC. Encoded protein: CASSQLWTAQETQYF.

The V call is TRBV5-1, the J call TRBJ2-5; D is possibly TRBD1 or TRBD2 (5 bases each). CDR1 is SGHRS, CDR2 YFSETQ, per germline. The CDR3 spans 14 residues. The V and J ends lost 4 bases and 2 bases respectively, with 12 bases between them. This CDR3 reads CASSTGTPQETQYF. The DNA for the CDR3 is TGCGCCAGCAGCACCGGGACGCCACAAGAGACCCAGTACTTC.

The chain is built from TRBV4-2 and TRBJ1-2; 8 bases map to TRBD1. There are 13 residues in the CDR3. The germline CDR1 and CDR2 sequences are LGHNA and YNFKEQ. V lost 1 base and J lost 8; bases outside the gene matches: 3. DNA for the CDR3: TGTGCCAGCAGCCAAGTGGGGGACAGGGGCTACACCTTC. Translating it yields CASSQVGDRGYTF.

There are a few counts of this clone. The chain recombines TRBV12-5 with TRBJ2-1; either TRBD1 or TRBD2 may fit D (6 bases each). The V end was cut by 6 bases, the J end by 7 bases, with 19 bases between. CDR1 is LGHNT, CDR2 FRNRAP, per germline. The CDR3 is made up of 15 amino acids. CDR3: CASGLSRGRGNEQFF. CDR3 nucleotides: TGTGCTAGTGGACTAAGTCGGGGGCGCGGAAATGAGCAGTTCTTC.

The chain carries TRBV7-9 and TRBJ1-5, with D tentatively TRBD1 (6 bases). The ends were cut back, 5 bases at V and 7 bases at J, with 15 bases in the middle. This CDR3 has 14 amino acids. Germline values: CDR1 SEHNR, CDR2 FQNEAQ (reference sequence). CDR3 bases: TGTGCCAGCAGCCAACAGGGAAAGGGCCAGCCCCAGCATTTT. This gives the protein CASSQQGKGQPQHF.

This chain uses TRBV30 with TRBJ2-1; maybe TRBD2 (6 bases). The CDR3 runs to 14 residues. Germline V lookup: CDR1 GTSNPN, CDR2 SVGIG (reference sequence). Trimming stripped 1 base from V and 6 bases from J, with 13 bases between. The CDR3 bases are TGTGCCTGGAGTGGGACCCTGGGGGGCAATGAGCAGTTCTTC. Translating it yields CAWSGTLGGNEQFF.

V gene TRBV9 combines with J gene TRBJ1-1; 7 nucleotides agree with TRBD1. The length of the CDR3 is 15 residues. Germline loops: CDR1 SGDLS, CDR2 YYNGEE. The J segment lost 8 bases and the V segment lost 4 bases, leaving 14 bases of the junction unmatched. The CDR3 reads CASSPYTGAGTEAFF. Written as DNA, the CDR3 is TGTGCCAGCAGCCCGTATACAGGGGCGGGAACCGAAGCTTTCTTT.

The chain recombines TRBV4-2 with TRBJ2-2, with D unresolved. The length of the CDR3 is 14 residues. Trimming pared 0 bases from V and 5 bases from J, leaving 7 bases between. Germline CDR1 reads LGHNA; CDR2 reads YNFKEQ. The CDR3 spells CASSQEAVTGELFF. In DNA, the CDR3 is TGTGCCAGCAGCCAAGAAGCTGTAACCGGGGAGCTGTTTTTT.

There are a few counts of this clone. The V gene is TRBV7-2, the J gene TRBJ2-3; D could derive from TRBD1 or TRBD2 (6 bases each). The CDR3 is 16 residues long. The germline V gene encodes CDR1 SGHTA and CDR2 FQGNSA. V lost 7 bases and J 2 bases, leaving 19 bases between the germline ends. CDR3 amino acids: CASNSRRGGFTDTQYF. The CDR3 bases are TGTGCCAGCAACTCCCGCAGGGGAGGATTCACAGATACGCAGTATTTT. The full variable domain, rest sourced from reference TRBV7-2 and TRBJ2-3, is GAGVSQSPSNKVTEKGKDVELRCDPISGHTALYWYRQSLGQGLEFLIYFQGNSAPDKSGLPSDRFSAERTGGSVSTLTIQRTQQEDSAVYLCASNSRRGGFTDTQYFGPGTRLTVL.

This rearrangement joins TRBV11-2 to TRBJ1-2; 8 bases are a match to TRBD1. The length of the CDR3 is 15 residues. Germline loops: CDR1 SGHAT, CDR2 FQNNGV. J was trimmed by 4 bases and V by 2 bases; bases with no gene match: 6. CDR3 residues: CASSLTQGAGYGYTF. CDR3 DNA: TGTGCCAGCAGCTTAACGCAGGGGGCGGGCTATGGCTACACCTTC.

CDR3 DNA: TGCGCCAGCACTCAGCGGCCGAACACAGATACGCAGTATTTT. This translates into CASTQRPNTDTQYF. The chain is built from TRBV5-1 and TRBJ2-3; possibly TRBD2 for D (5 bases). Looked up from germline, CDR1 is SGHRS and CDR2 is YFSETQ. The CDR3 totals 14 residues. V lost 6 bases to trimming and J lost 2 bases, with 13 bases between them.

This clone was seen just once. This chain joins TRBV6-5 and TRBJ1-2; D gene ambiguous. Trimming cost V 0 bases and J 6 bases, with 11 bases left between them. This CDR3 has 14 residues. In germline, CDR1 is MNHEY, CDR2 SVGAGI. For the CDR3, the DNA is TGTGCCAGCAGTTACTCGAGGTCCTTCCATGGCTACACCTTC. Its protein product is CASSYSRSFHGYTF.

Regarding this clone: The same CDR3 can be traced to other DNA sequences in this sample. The chain uses TRBV30 and TRBJ2-7; no clear D. Trimming removed 1 base from V and 0 bases from J, with 7 bases in between. The CDR3 extends over 13 amino acids. The germline CDR1 and CDR2 sequences are GTSNPN and SVGIG (reference sequence). CDR3 coding DNA: TGTGCCTGGAGTGGGGGTGGCTCCTACGAGCAGTACTTC. As protein: CAWSGGGSYEQYF.

This clone turned up a few times. The chain couples TRBV28 to TRBJ1-4, with D uncertain. Germline CDR1 is MDHEN and CDR2 is SYDVKM. This CDR3 is built from 9 residues. V was clipped by 4 bases and J by 15 bases, with 6 bases between them. In DNA, the CDR3 is TGTGCCAGCAGTTCAAAGATGTTTTTT. Translation: CASSSKMFF.

This clone was picked up many times. The CDR3 is CASSLAETQYF. CDR3 coding DNA: TGTGCCAGCAGCTTGGCGGAGACCCAGTACTTC. The chain uses TRBV5-6 and TRBJ2-5; D gene unclear. This CDR3 comprises 11 residues. V lost 0 bases, J lost 5 bases, and 2 bases lay in between. Germline CDR1 reads SGHDT; CDR2 reads YYEEEE.

This clone was observed a few times. V and J are TRBV28 and TRBJ1-5; maybe TRBD1 (5 bases). V lost 6 bases to trimming and J lost 3 bases, with 18 bases between them. The CDR3 runs to 16 residues. Germline V gene sequence: CDR1 MDHEN, CDR2 SYDVKM. CDR3 region: CASRYRGPTPNQPQHF. The CDR3 coding sequence is TGTGCCAGCAGATATAGGGGCCCCACCCCCAATCAGCCCCAGCATTTT.

The chain employs TRBV29-1 and TRBJ2-6; no clear D gene. Germline assignment: CDR1 SQVTM and CDR2 ANQGSEA. The V end was cut by 4 bases, the J end by 2 bases, with 15 bases between. This CDR3 spans 16 amino acids. The CDR3 region is CSVAALGTPGANVLTF. CDR3 in DNA: TGCAGCGTTGCAGCCTTGGGAACCCCTGGGGCCAACGTCCTGACTTTC.

The CDR3 DNA is TGCGCCAGCAGCCAAGATACAGCAGGCACTGAAGCTTTCTTT. Its translation: CASSQDTAGTEAFF. The chain couples TRBV4-3 to TRBJ1-1; no clear D gene. The CDR3 covers 14 residues. From germline, CDR1 is LGHNA and CDR2 YSLEER. With 0 bases removed from V and 4 bases from J, the gap between germline ends came to 9 bases.

This sequence joins TRBV18 and TRBJ1-5; D ambiguous. In germline, CDR1 is KGHSH, CDR2 LQKENI. Trimming pared 5 bases from V and 4 bases from J, leaving 9 bases between. The length of the CDR3 is 13 residues. CDR3 amino acids: CASSAGSNQPQHF. CDR3 coding DNA: TGTGCCAGCTCAGCGGGGAGTAATCAGCCCCAGCATTTT. Complete variable domain (other parts from reference TRBV18 and TRBJ1-5): NAGVMQNPRHLVRRRGQEARLRCSPMKGHSHVYWYRQLPEEGLKFMVYLQKENIIDESGMPKERFSAEFPKEGPSILRIQQVVRGDSAAYFCASSAGSNQPQHFGDGTRLSIL.